These 25 T cell receptor beta chains share one sample of origin, sequenced in a study of monozygotic twins with inflammatory bowel disease. From its re-call of the 5' RACE reads, TCRdb lists each CDR3 protein once, without DNA. In all, the sample yields 85,000 to 110,000 distinct CDR3 sequences. Source material: blood. The receptors here all came from a human donor with ulcerative colitis or Crohn's disease, or a healthy co-twin of an affected twin (not recorded which).

The chain recombines TRBV7-2 with TRBJ2-3. The length of the CDR3 is 16 residues. CDR1 and CDR2 (germline): SGHTA, FQGNSA. The CDR3 loop reads CASSLGIRQRTDTQYF.

The chain employs TRBV7-2 and TRBJ1-2; without DNA, the TCRdb call of TRBD1 cannot be checked. Germline loops: CDR1 SGHTA, CDR2 FQGNSA. This CDR3 has 14 amino acids. CDR3 in amino acids: CASSLDRGRHGYTF.

The chain employs TRBV24-1 and TRBJ2-5; TCRdb's D call of TRBD1 is untestable without DNA. Germline V CDR1 and CDR2: KGHDR, SFDVKD. There are 15 residues in the CDR3. The CDR3 protein is CATSDNRGIQETQYF.

The gene calls are TRBV5-6 and TRBJ2-3; as DNA is missing, the TRBD2 call by TCRdb cannot be tested. The CDR3 length is 15 residues. Germline V gives CDR1 SGHDT, CDR2 YYEEEE. The chain's CDR3 is CASSFPASRADTQYF.

The chain combines TRBV6-1 with TRBJ1-1; without DNA, the TCRdb call of TRBD1 cannot be checked. The CDR3 runs 14 residues. Per germline, CDR1 MNHNS and CDR2 SASEGT. The CDR3 region is CASSGARGRTEAFF.

V is TRBV29-1 and J is TRBJ2-5. Per the germline V gene, CDR1 is SQVTM and CDR2 is ANQGSEA. The CDR3 sequence is 15 residues long. CDR3 sequence reads: CSVEDHGGHQETQYF.

The chain is built from TRBV7-2 and TRBJ2-7; without DNA, the TCRdb call of TRBD2 cannot be checked. The CDR3 extends over 16 amino acids. Germline V CDR1 and CDR2: SGHTA, FQGNSA. CDR3 protein: CASAALSTSGLYEQYF. Supplemented by reference TRBV7-2 and TRBJ2-7, the full variable domain reads GAGVSQSPSNKVTEKGKDVELRCDPISGHTALYWYRQSLGQGLEFLIYFQGNSAPDKSGLPSDRFSAERTGGSVSTLTIQRTQQEDSAVYLCASAALSTSGLYEQYFGPGTRLTVT.

The chain employs TRBV4-3 and TRBJ2-7. The CDR3 is 15 amino acids. Germline CDR1 LGHNA, CDR2 YSLEER. Here the CDR3 reads CASSQDRGISYEQYF.

The rearrangement joins TRBV5-1 to TRBJ2-6. CDR1 is SGHRS, CDR2 YFSETQ, per germline. The CDR3 extends over 13 amino acids. The CDR3 region is CASSSFLTGVLTF.

The chain is built from TRBV19 and TRBJ2-5; lacking DNA, the TRBD1 call made by TCRdb goes unchecked. Germline values: CDR1 LNHDA, CDR2 SQIVND (reference sequence). The CDR3 extends over 14 amino acids. CDR3 region: CASSGQIVGETQYF.

The chain joins TRBV3-1 to TRBJ2-1. The CDR3 covers 11 residues. The germline CDR1 and CDR2 sequences are LGHDT and YNNKEL (reference sequence). CDR3: CASSQDNEQFF.

The gene calls are TRBV5-6 and TRBJ2-1. Germline V gene data show CDR1 as SGHDT and CDR2 as YYEEEE. The CDR3 covers 13 residues. The chain's CDR3 is CASSSRPTNEQFF.

The chain joins TRBV20-1 to TRBJ1-6; lacking DNA, the TRBD1 call made by TCRdb goes unchecked. CDR1 is DFQATT and CDR2 is SNEGSKA in the germline V gene (reference sequence). The CDR3 totals 18 residues. The CDR3 loop is CSARKFFGTHLRNSPLHF.

This chain links TRBV6-1 with TRBJ1-5; absent DNA, TCRdb's TRBD1 call cannot be checked. CDR1 and CDR2 (germline): MNHNS, SASEGT. This CDR3 has 16 residues. This CDR3 is CASRVRTGTFLQPQHF.

This chain uses TRBV27 with TRBJ2-7; TCRdb gives TRBD1 as the D gene, but with no DNA this cannot be confirmed. The CDR3 runs 14 residues. Germline V lookup: CDR1 MNHEY, CDR2 SMNVEV (reference sequence). The CDR3 is CASSGDARTGEQYF.

V usage is TRBV6-1 and J usage is TRBJ2-5; without DNA, the TCRdb call of TRBD1 cannot be checked. This CDR3 contains 15 residues. Germline V gives CDR1 MNHNS, CDR2 SASEGT. CDR3 amino acids: CASSQYQGLGETQYF.

The gene calls are TRBV6-6 and TRBJ1-5; TCRdb reports TRBD1, a call that lacks DNA to check it against. This CDR3 is 14 amino acids long. CDR1 is MNHNY, CDR2 SVGAGI, per germline (reference sequence). The CDR3 is CASEPTGIMQPQHF.

This sequence joins TRBV19 and TRBJ2-5; lacking DNA, the TRBD1 call made by TCRdb goes unchecked. The CDR3 runs 15 residues. CDR1 is LNHDA and CDR2 is SQIVND in the germline V gene (reference sequence). The CDR3 reads CASSSPGLLRETQYF.

The chain uses TRBV5-1 and TRBJ1-1; TCRdb's D call of TRBD1 is untestable without DNA. CDR1 is SGHRS, CDR2 YFSETQ, per germline. The CDR3 is 15 amino acids. The CDR3 loop is CASTDRGQLNTEAFF.

The chain combines TRBV7-3 with TRBJ1-6; with no DNA, the TCRdb D assignment of TRBD1 cannot be verified. The germline gives CDR1 SGHTA, CDR2 FQGTGA. The CDR3 sequence is 16 residues long. The CDR3 sequence: CASILKDRAFDSPLHF.

The V call is TRBV6-5, the J call TRBJ2-4. CDR3 size: 13 residues. Germline V CDR1 and CDR2: MNHEY, SVGAGI. CDR3: CASHGSGKNIQYF.

V usage is TRBV24-1 and J usage is TRBJ2-3; TCRdb's D call, TRBD1, is unchecked because there is no DNA. This CDR3 spans 13 amino acids. Germline CDR1 is KGHDR and CDR2 is SFDVKD. CDR3 residues: CATSDLWGDTQYF.

This chain uses TRBV29-1 with TRBJ1-2. Germline CDR1 SQVTM, CDR2 ANQGSEA. The CDR3 is 12 amino acids. The CDR3 reads CSVLTGYYGYTF.

The J gene is TRBJ2-2, the V gene TRBV29-1; TCRdb names TRBD1, which stays unverified in the absence of DNA. Germline V gives CDR1 SQVTM, CDR2 ANQGSEA. The CDR3 sequence is 16 residues long. CDR3 loop: CSVDRLATGIGGELFF.

The rearrangement joins TRBV18 to TRBJ2-2. This CDR3 contains 12 residues. Looked up from germline, CDR1 is KGHSH and CDR2 is LQKENI. This CDR3 reads CASSPGTGELFF.